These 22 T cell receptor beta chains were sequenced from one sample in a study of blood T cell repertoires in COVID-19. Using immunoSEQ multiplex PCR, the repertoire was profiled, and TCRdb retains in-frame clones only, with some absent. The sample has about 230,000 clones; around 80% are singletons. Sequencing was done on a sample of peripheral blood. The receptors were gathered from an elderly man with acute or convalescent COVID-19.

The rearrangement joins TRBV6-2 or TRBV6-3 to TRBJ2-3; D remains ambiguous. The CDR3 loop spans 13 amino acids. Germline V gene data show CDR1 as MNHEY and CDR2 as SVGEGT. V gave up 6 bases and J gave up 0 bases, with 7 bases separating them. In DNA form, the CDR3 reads TGTGCCAGCAGCCCTCTCAGCACAGATACGCAGTATTTT. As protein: CASSPLSTDTQYF.

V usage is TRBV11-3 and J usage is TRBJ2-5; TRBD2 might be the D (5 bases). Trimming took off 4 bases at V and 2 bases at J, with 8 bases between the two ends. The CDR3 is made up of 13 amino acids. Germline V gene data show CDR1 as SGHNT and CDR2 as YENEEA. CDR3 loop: CASSSGSQETQYF. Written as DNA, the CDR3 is TGTGCCAGCAGCTCGGGGTCACAAGAGACCCAGTACTTC. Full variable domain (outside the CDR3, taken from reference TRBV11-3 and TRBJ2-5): EAGVVQSPRYKIIEKKQPVAFWCNPISGHNTLYWYLQNLGQGPELLIRYENEEAVDDSQLPKDRFSAERLKGVDSTLKIQPAELGDSAVYLCASSSGSQETQYFGPGTRLLVL.

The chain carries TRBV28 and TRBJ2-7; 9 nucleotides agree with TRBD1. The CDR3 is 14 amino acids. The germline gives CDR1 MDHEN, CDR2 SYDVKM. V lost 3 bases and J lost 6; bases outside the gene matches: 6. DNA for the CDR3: TGTGCCAGCAGTTTCGGGACAGGGTTGAGCGAGCAGTACTTC. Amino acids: CASSFGTGLSEQYF.

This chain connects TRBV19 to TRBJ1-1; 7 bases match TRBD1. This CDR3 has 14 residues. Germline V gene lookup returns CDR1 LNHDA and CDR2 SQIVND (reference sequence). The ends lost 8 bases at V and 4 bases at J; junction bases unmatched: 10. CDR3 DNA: TGTGCCAGTTGGGACAGAAAGGGCGGCACTGAAGCTTTCTTT. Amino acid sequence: CASWDRKGGTEAFF.

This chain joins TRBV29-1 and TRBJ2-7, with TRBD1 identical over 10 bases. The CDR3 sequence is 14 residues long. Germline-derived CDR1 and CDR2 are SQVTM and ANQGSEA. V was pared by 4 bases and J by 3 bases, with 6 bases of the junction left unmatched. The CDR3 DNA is TGCAGCGTTGTGGGGGACAGGGGTTTCTACGAGCAGTACTTC. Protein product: CSVVGDRGFYEQYF.

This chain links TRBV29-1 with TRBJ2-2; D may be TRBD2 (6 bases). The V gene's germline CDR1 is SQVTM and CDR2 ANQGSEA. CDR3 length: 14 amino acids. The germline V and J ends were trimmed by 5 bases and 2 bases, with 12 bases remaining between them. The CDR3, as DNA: TGCAGCGTTCTGGTGGGGGGAAACACCGGGGAGCTGTTTTTT. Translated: CSVLVGGNTGELFF.

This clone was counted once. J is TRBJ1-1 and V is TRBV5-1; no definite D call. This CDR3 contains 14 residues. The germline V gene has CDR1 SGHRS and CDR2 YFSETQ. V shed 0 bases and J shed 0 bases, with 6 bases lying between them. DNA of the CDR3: TGCGCCAGCAGCTTGGATGGCATGAACACTGAAGCTTTCTTT. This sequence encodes CASSLDGMNTEAFF.

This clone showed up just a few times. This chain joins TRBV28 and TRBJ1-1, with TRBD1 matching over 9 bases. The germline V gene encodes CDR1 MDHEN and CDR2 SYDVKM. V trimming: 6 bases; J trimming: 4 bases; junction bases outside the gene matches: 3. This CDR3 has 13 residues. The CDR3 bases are TGTGCCAGCAGGAGACAGGGGGGCACTGAAGCTTTCTTT. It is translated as CASRRQGGTEAFF.

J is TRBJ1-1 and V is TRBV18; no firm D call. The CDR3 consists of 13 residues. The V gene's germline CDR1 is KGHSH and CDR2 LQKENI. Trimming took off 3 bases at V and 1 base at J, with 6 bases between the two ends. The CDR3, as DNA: TGTGCCAGCTCACCTCGGGAGAACACTGAAGCTTTCTTT. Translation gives CASSPRENTEAFF.

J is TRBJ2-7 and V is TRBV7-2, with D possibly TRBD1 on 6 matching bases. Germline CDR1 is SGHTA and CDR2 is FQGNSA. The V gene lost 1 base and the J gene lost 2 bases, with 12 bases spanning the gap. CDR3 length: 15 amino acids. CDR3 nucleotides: TGTGCCAGCAGCTTAGGGTCTCAGGGGCCCTACGAGCAGTACTTC. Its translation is CASSLGSQGPYEQYF. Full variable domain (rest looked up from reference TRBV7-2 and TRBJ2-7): GAGVSQSPSNKVTEKGKDVELRCDPISGHTALYWYRQSLGQGLEFLIYFQGNSAPDKSGLPSDRFSAERTGGSVSTLTIQRTQQEDSAVYLCASSLGSQGPYEQYFGPGTRLTVT.

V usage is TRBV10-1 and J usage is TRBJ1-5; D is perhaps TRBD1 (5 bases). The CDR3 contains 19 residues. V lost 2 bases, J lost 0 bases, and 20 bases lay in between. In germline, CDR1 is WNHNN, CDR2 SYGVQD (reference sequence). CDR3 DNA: TGCGCCAGCAGTGAGCCTAGGGGCAGGGCGCATTATAGCAATCAGCCCCAGCATTTT. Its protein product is CASSEPRGRAHYSNQPQHF.

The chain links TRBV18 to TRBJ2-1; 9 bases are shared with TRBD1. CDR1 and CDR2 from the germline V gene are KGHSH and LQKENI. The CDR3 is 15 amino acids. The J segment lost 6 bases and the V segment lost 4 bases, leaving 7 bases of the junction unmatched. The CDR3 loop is CASSLSRDRANEQFF. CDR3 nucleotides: TGTGCCAGCTCACTTTCAAGGGACAGGGCCAATGAGCAGTTCTTC.

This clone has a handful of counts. CDR3 DNA: TGTGCCAGCAGCTTGGAGCAGGCCCTATGGTCACCCCTCCACTTT. It yields the protein CASSLEQALWSPLHF. The chain is built from TRBV5-5 and TRBJ1-6; unclear D gene. This CDR3 contains 15 residues. Germline V gene lookup returns CDR1 SGHKS and CDR2 YYEKEE (reference sequence). Trimming pared 0 bases from V and 10 bases from J, leaving 14 bases between.

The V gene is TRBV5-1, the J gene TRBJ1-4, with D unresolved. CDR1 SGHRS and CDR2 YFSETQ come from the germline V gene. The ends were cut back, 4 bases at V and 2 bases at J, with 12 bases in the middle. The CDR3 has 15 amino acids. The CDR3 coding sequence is TGCGCCAGCAGCCCGCGGGCCGATACTAATGAAAAACTGTTTTTT. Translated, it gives CASSPRADTNEKLFF.

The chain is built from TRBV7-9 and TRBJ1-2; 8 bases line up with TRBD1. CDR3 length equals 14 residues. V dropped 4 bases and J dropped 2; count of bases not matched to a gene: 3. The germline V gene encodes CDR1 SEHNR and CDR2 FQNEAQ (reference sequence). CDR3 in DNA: TGTGCCAGCAGCTCCGGACAGGGCAACTATGGCTACACCTTC. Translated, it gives CASSSGQGNYGYTF.

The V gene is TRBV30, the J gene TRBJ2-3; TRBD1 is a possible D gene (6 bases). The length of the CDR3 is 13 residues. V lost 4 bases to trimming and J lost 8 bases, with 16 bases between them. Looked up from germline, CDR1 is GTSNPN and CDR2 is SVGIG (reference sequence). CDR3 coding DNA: TGTGCCTGGACACAGGGAACGGCCCTTACGCAGTATTTT. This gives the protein CAWTQGTALTQYF.

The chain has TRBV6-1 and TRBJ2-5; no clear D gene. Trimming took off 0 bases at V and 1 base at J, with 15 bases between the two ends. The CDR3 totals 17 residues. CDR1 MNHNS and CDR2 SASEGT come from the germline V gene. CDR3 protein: CASSEAITTWAQETQYF. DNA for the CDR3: TGTGCCAGCAGTGAAGCTATTACGACCTGGGCCCAAGAGACCCAGTACTTC.

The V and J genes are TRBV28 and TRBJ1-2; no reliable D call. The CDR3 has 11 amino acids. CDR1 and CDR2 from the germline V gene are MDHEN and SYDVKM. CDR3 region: CAARTNYGYTF. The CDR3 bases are TGTGCGGCCCGAACTAACTATGGCTACACCTTC.

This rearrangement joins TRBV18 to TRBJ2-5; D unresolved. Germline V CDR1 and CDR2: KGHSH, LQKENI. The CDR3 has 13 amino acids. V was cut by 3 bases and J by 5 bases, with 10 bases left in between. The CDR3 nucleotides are TGTGCCAGCTCACCTCCCAAGGAGGAGACCCAGTACTTC. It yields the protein CASSPPKEETQYF.

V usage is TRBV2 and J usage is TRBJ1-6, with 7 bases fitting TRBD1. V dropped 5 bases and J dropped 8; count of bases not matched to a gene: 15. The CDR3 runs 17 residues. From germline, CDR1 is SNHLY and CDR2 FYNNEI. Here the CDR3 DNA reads TGTGCCAGCAGTCGAAGTTCCGGGACAGTTCTTTATTCACCCCTCCACTTT. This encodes CASSRSSGTVLYSPLHF.

The CDR3 is CASSAYRRGQDGYTF. DNA of the CDR3: TGTGCCAGCAGCGCGTACCGCAGGGGGCAGGATGGCTACACCTTC. The V call is TRBV9, the J call TRBJ1-2; 8 bases are shared with TRBD1. CDR1 and CDR2 (germline): SGDLS, YYNGEE. CDR3 length equals 15 residues. The V and J ends lost 3 bases and 6 bases, in that order; junction bases with no gene match: 10.

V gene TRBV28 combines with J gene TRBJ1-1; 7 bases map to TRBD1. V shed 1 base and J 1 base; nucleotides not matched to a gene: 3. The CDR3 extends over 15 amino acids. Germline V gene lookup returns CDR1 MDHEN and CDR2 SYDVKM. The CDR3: CASSLSGQENTEAFF. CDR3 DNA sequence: TGTGCCAGCAGTTTATCTGGACAGGAGAACACTGAAGCTTTCTTT. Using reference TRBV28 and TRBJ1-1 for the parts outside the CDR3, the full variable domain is DVKVTQSSRYLVKRTGEKVFLECVQDMDHENMFWYRQDPGLGLRLIYFSYDVKMKEKGDIPEGYSVSREKKERFSLILESASTNQTSMYLCASSLSGQENTEAFFGQGTRLTVV.